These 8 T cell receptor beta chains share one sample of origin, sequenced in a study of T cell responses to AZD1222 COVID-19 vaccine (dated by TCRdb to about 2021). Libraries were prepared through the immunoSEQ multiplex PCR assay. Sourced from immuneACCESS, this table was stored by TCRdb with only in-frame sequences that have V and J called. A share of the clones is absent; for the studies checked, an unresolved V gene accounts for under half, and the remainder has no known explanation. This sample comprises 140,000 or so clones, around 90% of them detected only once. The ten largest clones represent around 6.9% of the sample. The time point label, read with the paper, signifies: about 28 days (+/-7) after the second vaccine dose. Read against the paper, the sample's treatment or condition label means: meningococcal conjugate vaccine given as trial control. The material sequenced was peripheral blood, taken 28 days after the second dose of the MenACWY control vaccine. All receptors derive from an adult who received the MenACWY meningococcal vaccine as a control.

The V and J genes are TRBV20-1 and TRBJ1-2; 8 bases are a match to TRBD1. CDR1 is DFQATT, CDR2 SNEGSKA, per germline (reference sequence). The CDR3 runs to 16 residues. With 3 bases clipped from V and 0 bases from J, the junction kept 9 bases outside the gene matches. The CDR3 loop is CSASRSGGGANYGYTF. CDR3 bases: TGCAGTGCTAGTCGGTCAGGGGGCGGAGCTAACTATGGCTACACCTTC.

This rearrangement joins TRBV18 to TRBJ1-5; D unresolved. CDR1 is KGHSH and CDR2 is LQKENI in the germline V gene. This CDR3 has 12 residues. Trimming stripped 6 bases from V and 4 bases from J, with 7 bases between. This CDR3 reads CASSLQNQPQHF. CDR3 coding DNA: TGTGCCAGCTCGCTACAGAATCAGCCCCAGCATTTT.

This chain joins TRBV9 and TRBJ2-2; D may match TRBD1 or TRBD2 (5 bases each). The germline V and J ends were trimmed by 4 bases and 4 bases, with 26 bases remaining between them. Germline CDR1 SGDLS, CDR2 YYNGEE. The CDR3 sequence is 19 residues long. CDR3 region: CASSPRAISGTGSTGELFF. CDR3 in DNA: TGTGCCAGCAGCCCCCGTGCCATCTCCGGGACGGGAAGCACCGGGGAGCTGTTTTTT.

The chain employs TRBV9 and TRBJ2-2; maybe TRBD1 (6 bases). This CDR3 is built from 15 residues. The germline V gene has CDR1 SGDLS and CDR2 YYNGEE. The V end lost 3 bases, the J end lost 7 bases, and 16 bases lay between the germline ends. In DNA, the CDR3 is TGTGCCAGCAGCGGCCCCCAGGGGCAGATCGGGGAGCTGTTTTTT. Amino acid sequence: CASSGPQGQIGELFF.

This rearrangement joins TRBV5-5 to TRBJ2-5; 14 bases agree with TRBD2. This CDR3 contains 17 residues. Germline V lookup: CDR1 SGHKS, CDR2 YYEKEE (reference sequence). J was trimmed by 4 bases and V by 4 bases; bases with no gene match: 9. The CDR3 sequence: CASSTGTSGSLTETQYF. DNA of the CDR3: TGTGCCAGCAGCACCGGGACTAGCGGGAGCTTGACAGAGACCCAGTACTTC.

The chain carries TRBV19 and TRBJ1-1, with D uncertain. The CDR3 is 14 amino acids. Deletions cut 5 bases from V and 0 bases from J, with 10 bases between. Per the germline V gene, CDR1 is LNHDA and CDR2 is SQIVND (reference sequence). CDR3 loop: CASSATWMNTEAFF. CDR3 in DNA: TGTGCCAGTAGTGCGACATGGATGAACACTGAAGCTTTCTTT.

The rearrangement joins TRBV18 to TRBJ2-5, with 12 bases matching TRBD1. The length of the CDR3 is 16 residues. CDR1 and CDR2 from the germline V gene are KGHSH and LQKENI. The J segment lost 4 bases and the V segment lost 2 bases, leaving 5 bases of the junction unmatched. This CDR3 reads CASSPGTGGEGETQYF. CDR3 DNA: TGTGCCAGCTCACCAGGGACAGGGGGCGAGGGAGAGACCCAGTACTTC.

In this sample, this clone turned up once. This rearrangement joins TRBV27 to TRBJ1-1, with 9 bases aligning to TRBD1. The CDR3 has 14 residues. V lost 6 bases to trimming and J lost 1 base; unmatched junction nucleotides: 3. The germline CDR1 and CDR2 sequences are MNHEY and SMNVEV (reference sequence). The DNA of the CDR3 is TGTGCCAGCAGCAAGGGACAGGGGAACACTGAAGCTTTCTTT. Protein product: CASSKGQGNTEAFF.